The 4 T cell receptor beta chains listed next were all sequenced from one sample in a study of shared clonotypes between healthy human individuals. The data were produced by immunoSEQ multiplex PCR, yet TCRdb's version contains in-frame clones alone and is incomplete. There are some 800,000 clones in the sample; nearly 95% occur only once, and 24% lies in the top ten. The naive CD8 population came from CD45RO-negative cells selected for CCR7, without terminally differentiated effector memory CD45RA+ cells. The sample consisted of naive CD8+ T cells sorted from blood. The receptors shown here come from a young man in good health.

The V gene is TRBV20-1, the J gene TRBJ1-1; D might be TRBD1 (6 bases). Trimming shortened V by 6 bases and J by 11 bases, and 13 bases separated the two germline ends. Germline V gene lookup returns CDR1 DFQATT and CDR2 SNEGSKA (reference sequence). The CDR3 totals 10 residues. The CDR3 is CSARTGYAFF. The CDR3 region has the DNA TGCAGTGCAAGAACAGGGTATGCTTTCTTT.

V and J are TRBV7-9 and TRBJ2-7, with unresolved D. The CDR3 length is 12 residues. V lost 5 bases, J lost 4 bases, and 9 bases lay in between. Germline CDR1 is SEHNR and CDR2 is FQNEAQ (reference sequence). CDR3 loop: CASSTHEYEQYF. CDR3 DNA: TGTGCCAGCAGCACCCATGAGTACGAGCAGTACTTC.

CDR3 region: CASYEGSRAGELFF. As DNA, the CDR3 is TGTGCCAGCTATGAGGGTAGCAGAGCCGGGGAGCTGTTTTTT. This chain connects TRBV18 to TRBJ2-2, with D tentatively TRBD2 (5 bases). Trimming shortened V by 7 bases and J by 6 bases, and 15 bases separated the two germline ends. Germline CDR1 reads KGHSH; CDR2 reads LQKENI. The CDR3 contains 14 residues.

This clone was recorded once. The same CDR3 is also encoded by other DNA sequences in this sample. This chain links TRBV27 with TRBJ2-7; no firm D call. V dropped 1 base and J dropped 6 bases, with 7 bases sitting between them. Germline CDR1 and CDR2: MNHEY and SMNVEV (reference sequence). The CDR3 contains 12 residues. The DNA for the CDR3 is TGTGCCAGCAGTTTATTGTCGGGCGAGCAGTACTTC. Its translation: CASSLLSGEQYF.